These T cell receptor beta chains were read from a single sample in a study of blood T cells in healthy people across ages. MiXCR was run by TCRdb on the 5' RACE reads, yielding one entry per CDR3 protein. Altogether about 780,000 distinct CDR3 sequences are present, 20% to 30% being singletons, with the ten largest covering around 3%. The sample also formed part of further work on T cells of mothers and their children.

Sample: blood. The receptors come from a boy younger than 18 in good health. Each CDR3 is given with its conserved first and last residue. The order of the fields is V gene, J gene, CDR3 protein.

v_gene: TRBV30
j_gene: TRBJ1-4
CDR3aa: CAWTTGGLPNEKLFF

v_gene: TRBV4-2
j_gene: TRBJ2-7
CDR3aa: CANSLGGRREQYF

v_gene: TRBV5-5
j_gene: TRBJ2-2
CDR3aa: CASSYQGDTGELFF

v_gene: TRBV20-1
j_gene: TRBJ2-7
CDR3aa: CSVSSGMSSYEQYF

v_gene: TRBV29-1
j_gene: TRBJ2-1
CDR3aa: CSVATSAEQFF

v_gene: TRBV20-1
j_gene: TRBJ2-1
CDR3aa: CSANLPLLAGGSYNEQFF

v_gene: TRBV6-5
j_gene: TRBJ2-7
CDR3aa: CASSLTGTLSYEQYF

v_gene: TRBV13
j_gene: TRBJ1-1
CDR3aa: CASSLGTVGGTEAFF

v_gene: TRBV10-3
j_gene: TRBJ2-1
CDR3aa: CAMSSGGVYNEQFF

v_gene: TRBV7-6
j_gene: TRBJ2-5
CDR3aa: CAGSPTGSETQYF

v_gene: TRBV2
j_gene: TRBJ2-3
CDR3aa: CASSEEASGGFTDTQYF

v_gene: TRBV12-3/TRBV12-4
j_gene: TRBJ2-5
CDR3aa: CASSGERETQYF

v_gene: TRBV28
j_gene: TRBJ2-1
CDR3aa: CASKQGPEQFF

v_gene: TRBV12-3/TRBV12-4
j_gene: TRBJ1-4
CDR3aa: CASSPQQGINEKLFF

v_gene: TRBV6-5
j_gene: TRBJ2-1
CDR3aa: CASSYSNHNEQFF

v_gene: TRBV24-1
j_gene: TRBJ2-3
CDR3aa: CATSEEGGGTDTQYF

v_gene: TRBV10-3
j_gene: TRBJ1-5
CDR3aa: CAISESRAGNQPQHF

v_gene: TRBV10-3
j_gene: TRBJ2-2
CDR3aa: CTISEYRGRSGELFF

v_gene: TRBV4-2
j_gene: TRBJ2-7
CDR3aa: CASSQGDRQVDEQYF

v_gene: TRBV29-1
j_gene: TRBJ2-7
CDR3aa: CSATTSLGEQYF

v_gene: TRBV9
j_gene: TRBJ2-7
CDR3aa: CASSVGGLDTYEQYF

v_gene: TRBV10-3
j_gene: TRBJ2-5
CDR3aa: CAISESAGGGETQYF

v_gene: TRBV6-6
j_gene: TRBJ1-1
CDR3aa: CASGGSLNTEAFF

v_gene: TRBV11-1
j_gene: TRBJ2-1
CDR3aa: CASSSPNLAPYNEQFF

v_gene: TRBV4-2
j_gene: TRBJ1-5
CDR3aa: CASSHNGIGNQPQHF

v_gene: TRBV7-9
j_gene: TRBJ2-2
CDR3aa: CASSPRDSNTGELFF

v_gene: TRBV29-1
j_gene: TRBJ1-2
CDR3aa: CSVDYRILYGYTF

v_gene: TRBV12-3/TRBV12-4
j_gene: TRBJ2-7
CDR3aa: CASSLRPGDGYEQYF

v_gene: TRBV6-6
j_gene: TRBJ1-3
CDR3aa: CASSYSIGRAGNTIYF

v_gene: TRBV29-1
j_gene: TRBJ1-6
CDR3aa: CSVRNASNSPLHF

v_gene: TRBV18
j_gene: TRBJ1-4
CDR3aa: CASSRQTIEKLFF

v_gene: TRBV28
j_gene: TRBJ2-7
CDR3aa: CASSFLAGVEQYF

v_gene: TRBV5-1
j_gene: -
CDR3aa: CASSWGQGAPSEQYF

v_gene: TRBV20-1
j_gene: -
CDR3aa: CSARTSGGYEQFF

v_gene: TRBV4-1
j_gene: TRBJ2-3
CDR3aa: CASSPVSPDTQYF

v_gene: TRBV10-3
j_gene: TRBJ2-1
CDR3aa: CATTQIVTGGNEQFF

v_gene: TRBV20-1
j_gene: TRBJ2-7
CDR3aa: CSAPTTSGGPSTYEQYF

v_gene: TRBV20-1
j_gene: TRBJ1-6
CDR3aa: CSAPRQGGYSPLHF

v_gene: TRBV7-2
j_gene: TRBJ1-5
CDR3aa: CASSPEGGQPQHF

v_gene: TRBV2
j_gene: TRBJ1-2
CDR3aa: CASSDRRRPGYTF

v_gene: TRBV3-1
j_gene: TRBJ1-4
CDR3aa: CASSRIGGEKLFF

v_gene: TRBV7-2
j_gene: TRBJ1-6
CDR3aa: CASSFAGGNSPLHF

v_gene: TRBV11-2
j_gene: TRBJ1-1
CDR3aa: CASSISTASYTEAFF

v_gene: TRBV5-1
j_gene: TRBJ2-3
CDR3aa: CASSAETDTQYF

v_gene: TRBV11-2
j_gene: TRBJ2-6
CDR3aa: CASSAIAAGVGANVLTF

v_gene: TRBV12-3/TRBV12-4
j_gene: TRBJ2-1
CDR3aa: CASSVSGRGPADPNEQFF

v_gene: TRBV12-3/TRBV12-4
j_gene: TRBJ2-1
CDR3aa: CASKRQGAHNEQFF

v_gene: TRBV4-1
j_gene: TRBJ2-5
CDR3aa: CASSQGRLETQYF

v_gene: TRBV10-2
j_gene: TRBJ2-5
CDR3aa: CASSSEGGGRGKETQYF

v_gene: TRBV5-1
j_gene: TRBJ2-5
CDR3aa: CASSFSAAQETQYF

v_gene: TRBV7-2
j_gene: TRBJ2-5
CDR3aa: CASSIRGQETQYF

v_gene: TRBV7-9
j_gene: TRBJ1-6
CDR3aa: CASSSRGQGTYSPLHF

v_gene: TRBV5-1
j_gene: TRBJ2-7
CDR3aa: CASSRGQGPDEQYF